Sequencing of this T cell receptor (beta chain) was carried out in a study of blood T cell repertoires in COVID-19. Study overall: Researchers got acute and convalescent COVID-19 samples from the United States, Italy and Spain. The analysed material was cDNA or gDNA that came from T cells, B-cell-depleted T cells, or PBMCs.

Methods used by the authors: Estimates of nucleated cell counts were drawn from the amplification of reference gene primers. Repertoires were generated with immunoSEQ multiplex PCR, while TCRdb's copy carries only in-frame clones and drops some. V and J calls and clone size follow that table, whereas D and trimming were derived from the DNA. In the table there are over 75,000 clones, roughly 88% of which are singletons. There are 14 residues in the CDR3. V trimming: 7 bases; J trimming: 3 bases; junction bases outside the gene matches: 7. Germline V CDR1 and CDR2: SGHRS, YFSETQ. Sequenced: peripheral blood. This chain joins TRBV5-1 and TRBJ1-3; 7 bases are a match to TRBD1. The sequence derives from a human donor in a cohort sampled during active COVID-19. CDR3 in amino acids: CASAEGAYGNTIYF. DNA for the CDR3: TGCGCCAGCGCTGAGGGGGCTTATGGAAACACCATATATTTT.